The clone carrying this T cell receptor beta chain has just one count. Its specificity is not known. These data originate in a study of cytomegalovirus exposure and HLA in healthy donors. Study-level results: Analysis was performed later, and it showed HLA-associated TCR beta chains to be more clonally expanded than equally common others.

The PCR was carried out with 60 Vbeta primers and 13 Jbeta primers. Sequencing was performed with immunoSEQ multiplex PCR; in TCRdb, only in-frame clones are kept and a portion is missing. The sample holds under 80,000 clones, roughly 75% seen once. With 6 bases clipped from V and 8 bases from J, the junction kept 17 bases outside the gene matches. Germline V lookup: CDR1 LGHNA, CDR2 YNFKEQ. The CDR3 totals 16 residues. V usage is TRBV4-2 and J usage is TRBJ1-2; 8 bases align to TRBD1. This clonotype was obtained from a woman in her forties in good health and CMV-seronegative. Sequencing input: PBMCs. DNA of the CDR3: TGTGCCAGCAGACCTTACCTCGGGACAGGTCGGGGAGGCTACACCTTC. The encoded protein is CASRPYLGTGRGGYTF.